This section outlines one T cell receptor beta chain sequence together with its context. The data were taken from a study of control samples from healthy donors and cancer patients. Trimming removed 8 bases from V and 7 bases from J; junction bases left unmatched: 3. The germline CDR1 and CDR2 sequences are MNHEY and SMNVEV (reference sequence). The CDR3 runs to 11 residues. The table came from immunoSEQ multiplex PCR; TCRdb's copy has only in-frame clones and leaves some out. The profile shows some 200,000 clones, 91% of them singletons. The sample was blood. The sequence derives from a woman aged 25 to 39 in good health. V usage is TRBV27 and J usage is TRBJ2-7; 9 nucleotides match TRBD2. CDR3 nucleotide sequence: TGTGCCAGCGGGCTAGCGGGAGAGCAGTACTTC. As protein: CASGLAGEQYF.